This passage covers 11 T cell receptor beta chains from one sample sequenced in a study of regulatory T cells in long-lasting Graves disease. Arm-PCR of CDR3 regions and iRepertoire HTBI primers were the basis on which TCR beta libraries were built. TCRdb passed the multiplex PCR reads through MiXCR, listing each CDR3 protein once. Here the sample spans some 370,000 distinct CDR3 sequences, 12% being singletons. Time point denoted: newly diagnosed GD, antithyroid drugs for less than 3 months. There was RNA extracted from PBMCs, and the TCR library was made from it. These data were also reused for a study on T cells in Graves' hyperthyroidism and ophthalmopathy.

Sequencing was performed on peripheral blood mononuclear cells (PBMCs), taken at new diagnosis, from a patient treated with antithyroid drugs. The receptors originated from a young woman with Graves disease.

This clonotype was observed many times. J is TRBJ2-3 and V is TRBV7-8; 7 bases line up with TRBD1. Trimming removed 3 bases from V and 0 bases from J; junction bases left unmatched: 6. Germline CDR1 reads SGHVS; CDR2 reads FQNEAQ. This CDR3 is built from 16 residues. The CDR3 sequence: CASSLDRPSSTDTQYF. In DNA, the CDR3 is TGTGCCAGCAGCTTGGACAGGCCTTCTAGCACAGATACGCAGTATTTT.

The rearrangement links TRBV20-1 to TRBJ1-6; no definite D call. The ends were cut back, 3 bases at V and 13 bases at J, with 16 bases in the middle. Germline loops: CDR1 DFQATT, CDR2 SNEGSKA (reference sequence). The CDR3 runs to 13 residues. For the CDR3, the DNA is TGCAGTGCTAGTGGGTTGCCCGCATGGCCCCTCCACTTT. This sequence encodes CSASGLPAWPLHF.

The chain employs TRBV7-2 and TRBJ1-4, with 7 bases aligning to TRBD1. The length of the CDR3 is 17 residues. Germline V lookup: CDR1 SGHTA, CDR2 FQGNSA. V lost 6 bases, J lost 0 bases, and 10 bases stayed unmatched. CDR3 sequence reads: CASSAPGTAATNEKLFF. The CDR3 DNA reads TGTGCCAGCAGTGCGCCCGGGACAGCTGCAACTAATGAAAAACTGTTTTTT.

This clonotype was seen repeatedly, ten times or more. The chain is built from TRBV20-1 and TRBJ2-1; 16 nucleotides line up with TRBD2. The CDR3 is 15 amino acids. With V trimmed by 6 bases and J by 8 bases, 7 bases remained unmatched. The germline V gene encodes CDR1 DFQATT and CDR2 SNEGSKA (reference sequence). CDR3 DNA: TGCAGTGCCGCCGGGACTAGCGGGAGGGTCGATGAGCAGTTCTTC. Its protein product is CSAAGTSGRVDEQFF.

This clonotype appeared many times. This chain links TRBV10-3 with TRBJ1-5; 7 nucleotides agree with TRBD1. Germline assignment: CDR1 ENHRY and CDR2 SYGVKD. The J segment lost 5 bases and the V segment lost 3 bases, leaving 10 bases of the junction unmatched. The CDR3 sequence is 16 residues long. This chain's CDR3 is CAISDGGTVGDQPQHF. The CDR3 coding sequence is TGTGCCATCAGTGATGGGGGGACAGTCGGCGATCAGCCCCAGCATTTT.

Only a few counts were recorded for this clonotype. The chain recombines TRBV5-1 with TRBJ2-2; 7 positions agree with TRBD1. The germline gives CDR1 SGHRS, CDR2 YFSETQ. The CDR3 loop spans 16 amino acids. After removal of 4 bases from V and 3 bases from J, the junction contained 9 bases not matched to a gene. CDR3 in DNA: TGCGCCAGCAGCCGCGGACAGGCGAGGGACACCGGGGAGCTGTTTTTT. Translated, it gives CASSRGQARDTGELFF.

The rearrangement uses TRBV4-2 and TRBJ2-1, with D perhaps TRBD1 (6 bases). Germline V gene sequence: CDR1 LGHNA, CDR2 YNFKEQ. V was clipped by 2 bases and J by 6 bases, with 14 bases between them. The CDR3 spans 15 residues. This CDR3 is CASSQNLWTVNEQFF. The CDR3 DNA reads TGTGCCAGCAGCCAAAACCTATGGACAGTCAATGAGCAGTTCTTC.

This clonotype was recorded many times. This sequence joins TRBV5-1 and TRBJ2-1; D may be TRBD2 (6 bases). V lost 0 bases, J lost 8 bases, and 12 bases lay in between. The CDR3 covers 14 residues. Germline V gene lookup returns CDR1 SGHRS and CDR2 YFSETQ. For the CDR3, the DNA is TGCGCCAGCAGCTTGGTAAGACTAGAAGATGAGCAGTTCTTC. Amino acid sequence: CASSLVRLEDEQFF.

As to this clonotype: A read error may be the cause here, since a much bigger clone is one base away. CDR3 in amino acids: CASSFGLQNAEAFF. CDR3 in DNA: TGTGCCAGCAGCTTCGGCCTACAGAACGCTGAAGCTTTCTTT. The rearrangement uses TRBV7-2 and TRBJ1-1; unclear D gene. Germline loops: CDR1 SGHTA, CDR2 FQGNSA. This CDR3 spans 14 amino acids.

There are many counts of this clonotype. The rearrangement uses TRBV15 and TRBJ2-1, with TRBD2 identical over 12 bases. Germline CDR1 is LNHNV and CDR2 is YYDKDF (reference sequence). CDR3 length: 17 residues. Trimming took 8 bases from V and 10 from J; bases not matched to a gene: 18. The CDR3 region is CATEPVPGTSGYYEQFF. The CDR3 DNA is TGTGCCACCGAACCCGTTCCTGGGACTAGCGGGTATTACGAGCAGTTCTTC.

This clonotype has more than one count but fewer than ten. CDR3 sequence reads: CASSQSPKGPGELFF. In nucleotides, the CDR3 is TGCGCCAGCAGCCAGAGTCCAAAAGGCCCCGGGGAGCTGTTTTTT. The chain combines TRBV4-1 with TRBJ2-2; no firm D call. V was clipped by 3 bases and J by 6 bases, with 14 bases between them. Germline V gene sequence: CDR1 MGHRA, CDR2 YSYEKL. The CDR3 consists of 15 residues.